Sequencing of this T cell receptor (beta chain) was carried out in a study of graft-versus-host responses after intestinal transplantation (dated by TCRdb to the early 2020s). Looking at the study overall: Recipients received multivisceral, liver-intestinal, or isolated intestinal transplants. Every recipient was given anti-thymocyte globulin induction, followed by 2 to 3 years of maintenance tacrolimus and steroids. After intestinal transplantation, graft-versus-host and host-versus-graft alloreactive T cell clones were followed in the graft, circulation and bone marrow using bulk TCR-beta CDR3 sequencing. To identify alloreactive clones, pre-transplant mixed lymphocyte reaction products were sequenced and then compared with unstimulated pre-transplant donor and recipient T cells. The cohort enrolled approximately 24 intestinal transplant recipients including one retransplant, and a few patients lacking pretransplant specimens were excluded. Donor T cell macrochimerism was defined as a peak of at least 4% donor T cells among recipient peripheral blood mononuclear cells. Rather than going through the commercial service, samples from three later patients were sequenced in-house on an Illumina MiSeq and processed with MiXCR.

Sample time point, as interpreted from the label and publication: cells obtained before transplantation from donor or recipient. CD3+CD4+ and CD3+CD8+ populations were FACS-sorted from unstimulated pre-transplant donor and recipient cells taken from spleen or lymph nodes. There are 13 amino acids in the CDR3, from cysteine to phenylalanine inclusive. Left in the record is the CDR3 DNA by itself, 39 bases read in frame from the first base. V is shortened by 1 base, J by 0 bases, and the region joining them spans 3 bases. Sequences PRHDT (CDR1) and FYEKMQ (CDR2) are obtained from the germline V gene (reference sequence). A single count supports this clone. The target of this receptor is not known. The input lacks base qualities; no much larger clone sits a single base away. Study-wide findings and limitations: Early after transplant, declines in HvG clones were associated with peak levels of circulating GvH clones. GvH clones turned up in recipient bone marrow, with some appearing earlier in ileal mucosa or blood, a pattern consistent with an intestinal mucosal origin. In the allografts of patients with donor T cell macrochimerism, GvH to HvG T cell clonal ratios were high. The conclusions were limited by the relatively low number and heterogeneity of the intestinal transplant patients.

The library was built by means of the immunoSEQ multiplex PCR assay. In most patients, genomic DNA was isolated using the Qiagen DNeasy Blood and Tissue Kit and sent frozen to Adaptive Biotechnologies for TCR sequencing. Adaptive Biotechnologies carried out high-throughput TCR-beta CDR3 sequencing of genomic DNA for most patients. Processing in the source paper ran as follows. Adaptive's ImmunoSEQ software supplied the TCR sequencing data for around 19 patients, while MiXCR and VDJtools were used to process three other patients. CD4 versus CD8 sorting errors were corrected by removing sequences found in both subsets at a frequency ratio below 5:1. CDR3 nucleotide sequences shared between donor and recipient were removed because their origin could not be assigned. At least 2-fold expansion over unstimulated cells and a minimum CFSE-low frequency of 0.002% (template counts) or 0.001% (read counts) were required for clones to be classified as alloreactive. Mappable clones were those detected in sequenced pre-transplant spleen, lymph node, or MLR CFSE-low populations of the donor or recipient. The cumulative frequency of alloreactive clones was calculated as a percentage of all sequences, weighted by copy number. The immuneACCESS repertoire file appears here via TCRdb, limited to in-frame rearrangements. These files lack a portion of the clones; in checked studies, under half of the deficit traces to unresolved V genes, and the cause of the others is not known. V and J calls and clone size are those listed in that table; D and trimming were worked out from the DNA. In all, the sample holds over 90,000 clones, and 90% to 95% of those were seen once. 0.5% of the sample belongs to the ten largest clones.

This chain joins TRBV13 to TRBJ1-1, with no confidently assigned D gene. The receptor's source is a human donor who received an intestinal transplant. The sequenced sample was unstimulated CD8+ T cells sorted from spleen or lymph node cells, obtained before intestinal transplant. The CDR3 reads as follows: CASSLAVNTEAFF. The DNA sequence is as follows: TGTGCCAGCAGCTTAGCGGTGAACACTGAAGCTTTCTTT.